The rows below give T cell receptor beta chains drawn from one sample of a study of T cells after yellow fever vaccination. MiXCR, run by TCRdb on the 5' RACE reads, gives a single entry per CDR3 protein. Of over 110,000 distinct CDR3 sequences listed, around 7.7% were seen once; the top ten hold around 0.73%. The sequencing here drew on CD4+ T cells sorted from PBMCs, taken 5 days after the yellow fever booster vaccination. The receptors here all came from a man under 40 who received the YFV17D yellow fever vaccine. CDR3s include the opening cysteine and the closing phenylalanine or tryptophan. D genes are given only for firm matches. Not all rows give a size; the values are once, few, many and, for expanded clones, a class.

V gene: TRBV28; J gene: TRBJ2-1; D gene: TRBD2; clone size: few; CDR3 DNA: TGTGCCAGCAGTTCCCCTCAGCGGGAGGGCCACAATGAGCAGTTCTTC; CDR3 protein: CASSSPQREGHNEQFF
V gene: TRBV20-1; J gene: TRBJ1-5; D gene: TRBD1; clone size: many; CDR3 DNA: TGCAGTGCCAGATCTCTGGGACAGCCGAATCAGCCCCAGCATTTT; CDR3 protein: CSARSLGQPNQPQHF
V gene: TRBV9; J gene: TRBJ2-6; D gene: TRBD2; clone size: many; CDR3 DNA: TGTGCCAGCAGCGCATTAGCGGGAGGATCTGGGGCCAACGTCCTGACTTTC; CDR3 protein: CASSALAGGSGANVLTF
V gene: TRBV29-1; J gene: TRBJ2-7; D gene: -; clone size: many; CDR3 DNA: TGCAGCGTTGTTAGTATCTTGGGGAAGCTCTACGAGCAGTACTTC; CDR3 protein: CSVVSILGKLYEQYF
V gene: TRBV4-3; J gene: TRBJ2-3; D gene: TRBD2; clone size: many; CDR3 DNA: TGCGCCAGCAGCCAACTAGCGGCTAGCACAGATACGCAGTATTTT; CDR3 protein: CASSQLAASTDTQYF
V gene: TRBV3-1; J gene: TRBJ1-1; D gene: TRBD1; clone size: -; CDR3 DNA: TGTGCCTTCAGGGGGACAGGGGGTGCTTTCTTT; CDR3 protein: CAFRGTGGAFF
V gene: TRBV4-3; J gene: TRBJ1-1; D gene: -; clone size: many; CDR3 DNA: TGCGCCAGCAGCCTGGACAGAAACACTGAAGCTTTCTTT; CDR3 protein: CASSLDRNTEAFF
V gene: TRBV20-1; J gene: TRBJ2-1; D gene: -; clone size: many; CDR3 DNA: TGCAGTGCTAGAGTCTCCGTTCCTCGGGGTGAGCAGTTCTTC; CDR3 protein: CSARVSVPRGEQFF
V gene: TRBV29-1; J gene: TRBJ2-7; D gene: TRBD2; clone size: few; CDR3 DNA: TGCAGCCCCCCTCTAGCGGGACGCTACGAGCAGTACTTC; CDR3 protein: CSPPLAGRYEQYF
V gene: TRBV2; J gene: TRBJ2-3; D gene: -; clone size: many; CDR3 DNA: TGTGCCAGCAGTTTGGCTAGCGAAAAGCAGTATTTT; CDR3 protein: CASSLASEKQYF
V gene: TRBV6-1; J gene: TRBJ2-7; D gene: TRBD1; clone size: many; CDR3 DNA: TGTGCCAGCACTAAACAGGGGCTCTTCTACGAGCAGTACTTC; CDR3 protein: CASTKQGLFYEQYF
V gene: TRBV5-4; J gene: TRBJ2-7; D gene: TRBD1; clone size: -; CDR3 DNA: TGTGCCAGCAGCTTAGGACAGGTCAACGAGCAGTACTTC; CDR3 protein: CASSLGQVNEQYF
V gene: TRBV7-2; J gene: TRBJ2-3; D gene: -; clone size: many; CDR3 DNA: TGTGCCAGCAGCTTAAGGGGCCTCAGGGCGGCAGATACGCAGTATTTT; CDR3 protein: CASSLRGLRAADTQYF
V gene: TRBV29-1; J gene: TRBJ2-7; D gene: TRBD1; clone size: many; CDR3 DNA: TGCAGCGCCTCCGGGACAGCCTCTTACGAGCAGTACTTC; CDR3 protein: CSASGTASYEQYF
V gene: TRBV28; J gene: TRBJ2-7; D gene: TRBD2; clone size: many; CDR3 DNA: TGTGCCAGCACCGAACGGGGACTAGGAGTGGTTGAGCAGTACTTC; CDR3 protein: CASTERGLGVVEQYF
V gene: TRBV18; J gene: TRBJ2-1; D gene: -; clone size: -; CDR3 DNA: TGTGCCAGCTCACCGAGCTACAATGAGCAGTTCTTC; CDR3 protein: CASSPSYNEQFF
V gene: TRBV7-9; J gene: TRBJ1-1; D gene: -; clone size: many; CDR3 DNA: TGTGCCAGCAGCTCGTCTATGAACACTGAAGCTTTCTTT; CDR3 protein: CASSSSMNTEAFF
V gene: TRBV20-1; J gene: TRBJ1-4; D gene: -; clone size: -; CDR3 DNA: TGCTGTGCTAGAGATCCCCGCCTCCCCGGGCTAAGTAATGAAAAACTGTTTTTT; CDR3 protein: CCARDPRLPGLSNEKLFF
V gene: TRBV6-1; J gene: TRBJ2-2; D gene: TRBD2; clone size: many; CDR3 DNA: TGTGCCAGCAGTAATCGCGGGGGGGCGGGCACCGGGGAGCTGTTTTTT; CDR3 protein: CASSNRGGAGTGELFF
V gene: TRBV4-3; J gene: TRBJ2-7; D gene: -; clone size: many; CDR3 DNA: TGCGCCAGCAGCCAAGACGGACGTATCCACGAGCAGTACTTC; CDR3 protein: CASSQDGRIHEQYF
V gene: TRBV12-3/TRBV12-4; J gene: TRBJ2-3; D gene: -; clone size: many; CDR3 DNA: TGTGCCAGCAGTTTAGCGAGCGGCGGGTTGAGCACAGATACGCAGTATTTT; CDR3 protein: CASSLASGGLSTDTQYF
V gene: TRBV20-1; J gene: TRBJ2-3; D gene: -; clone size: many; CDR3 DNA: TGCAGTGCTATGGGGGACACTCTCACAGATACGCAGTATTTT; CDR3 protein: CSAMGDTLTDTQYF
V gene: TRBV5-4; J gene: TRBJ2-7; D gene: -; clone size: many; CDR3 DNA: TGTGCCCATACAGACGAGCAGTACTTC; CDR3 protein: CAHTDEQYF
V gene: TRBV20-1; J gene: TRBJ2-3; D gene: TRBD2; clone size: many; CDR3 DNA: TGCAGTGCGCCGGGACTACGAGGGAGGCTTGATACGCAGTATTTT; CDR3 protein: CSAPGLRGRLDTQYF
V gene: TRBV12-3/TRBV12-4; J gene: TRBJ2-2; D gene: -; clone size: many; CDR3 DNA: TGTGCCAGCAGTCCCCCTTCCCCGAACACCGGGGAGCTGTTTTTT; CDR3 protein: CASSPPSPNTGELFF
V gene: TRBV18; J gene: TRBJ2-3; D gene: TRBD2; clone size: few; CDR3 DNA: TGTGCCAGCTCATCAGACCCGGGAGGTACGCAGTATTTT; CDR3 protein: CASSSDPGGTQYF
V gene: TRBV3-1; J gene: TRBJ2-1; D gene: -; clone size: many; CDR3 DNA: TGTGCCAGCAGCCAAGCGCGGGATGAGCAGTTCTTC; CDR3 protein: CASSQARDEQFF
V gene: TRBV12-3/TRBV12-4; J gene: TRBJ2-4; D gene: -; clone size: many; CDR3 DNA: TGTGCCAGCAGTCCCCAAAGGGGGAAACAGTACTTC; CDR3 protein: CASSPQRGKQYF
V gene: TRBV7-8; J gene: TRBJ2-1; D gene: -; clone size: many; CDR3 DNA: TGTGCCAGCACCAACCTGTCCTACAATGAGCAGTTCTTC; CDR3 protein: CASTNLSYNEQFF
V gene: TRBV15; J gene: TRBJ2-7; D gene: -; clone size: -; CDR3 DNA: TGTGCCACCAGCAGAAATACTCCATCCTACGAGCAGTACTTC; CDR3 protein: CATSRNTPSYEQYF